This T cell receptor (beta chain) is drawn from a study of blood T cells in healthy people across ages. The second PCR ran roughly 6 to 11 cycles with a sample-barcoded 5' primer and J-beta primers. TCRdb re-called the 5' RACE reads through MiXCR, storing one row per CDR3 protein. The sample shows more than 800,000 distinct CDR3 sequences, less than 50% of them seen only once. This clonotype occurred a few times. Its specificity is unknown. Findings and limits, study-wide: With unsorted PBMCs, a conclusive comparison of naive versus antigen-experienced cells was not possible.

CDR3 size: 16 residues. V was pared by 5 bases and J by 2 bases, with 4 bases of the junction left unmatched. This clonotype originated in a woman aged 60 to 75 in good health. The chain links TRBV12-3 or TRBV12-4 to TRBJ2-7, with 15 bases lining up with TRBD2. Sequencing was performed on blood. DNA for the CDR3: TGTGCCAGCAGTCCCGGACTAGCGGGAGGGACCTACGAGCAGTACTTC. Translated, it gives CASSPGLAGGTYEQYF.